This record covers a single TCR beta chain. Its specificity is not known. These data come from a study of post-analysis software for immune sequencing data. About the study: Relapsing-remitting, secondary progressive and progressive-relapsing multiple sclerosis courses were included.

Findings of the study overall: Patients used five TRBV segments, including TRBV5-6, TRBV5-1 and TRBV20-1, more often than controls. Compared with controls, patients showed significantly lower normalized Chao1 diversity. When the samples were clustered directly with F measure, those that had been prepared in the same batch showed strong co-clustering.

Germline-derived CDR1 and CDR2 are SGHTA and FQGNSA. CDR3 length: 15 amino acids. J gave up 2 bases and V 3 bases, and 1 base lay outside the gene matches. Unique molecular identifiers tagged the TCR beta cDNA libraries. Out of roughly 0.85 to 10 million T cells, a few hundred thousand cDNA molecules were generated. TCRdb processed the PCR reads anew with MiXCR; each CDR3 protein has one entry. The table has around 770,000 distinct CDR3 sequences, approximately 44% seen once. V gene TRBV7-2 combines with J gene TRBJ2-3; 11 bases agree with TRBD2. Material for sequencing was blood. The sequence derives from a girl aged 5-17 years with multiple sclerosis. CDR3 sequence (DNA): TGTGCCAGCAGCTTTAGCGGGAGGGCCACAGATACGCAGTATTTT. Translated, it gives CASSFSGRATDTQYF.